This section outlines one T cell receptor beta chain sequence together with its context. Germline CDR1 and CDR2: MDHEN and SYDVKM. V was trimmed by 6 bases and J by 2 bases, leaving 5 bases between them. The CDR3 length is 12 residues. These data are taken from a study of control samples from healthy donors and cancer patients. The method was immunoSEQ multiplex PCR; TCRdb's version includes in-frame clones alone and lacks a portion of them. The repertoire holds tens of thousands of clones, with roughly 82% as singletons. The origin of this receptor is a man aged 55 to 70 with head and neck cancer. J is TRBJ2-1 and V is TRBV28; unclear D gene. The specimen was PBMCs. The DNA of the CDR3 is TGTGCCAGCAGCCCCCCCTACAATGAGCAGTTCTTC. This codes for CASSPPYNEQFF.